The next 27 T cell receptor beta chains were all read from a single sample in a study of regulatory T cells in long-lasting Graves disease. The time point here: newly diagnosed GD, antithyroid drugs for less than 3 months. PBMC RNA was the source of the TCR library. In building TCR beta libraries, iRepertoire HTBI primers were used together with Arm-PCR of CDR3 regions. Using its own MiXCR run on the multiplex PCR reads, TCRdb lists one record per CDR3 protein. The sample has 250,000 to 400,000 distinct CDR3 sequences; 18% are singletons. The sample was peripheral blood mononuclear cells (PBMCs), taken at new diagnosis, from a patient treated with antithyroid drugs. These receptors originate from a female donor with Graves disease.

This clonotype was seen many times. The genes are TRBV28 and TRBJ2-7; 9 bases fit TRBD2. The CDR3 sequence is 15 residues long. V lost 1 base, J lost 5 bases, and 6 bases stayed unmatched. Per the germline V gene, CDR1 is MDHEN and CDR2 is SYDVKM. The CDR3 here is CASSLSSGRPHEQYF. The CDR3 coding sequence is TGTGCCAGCAGTTTATCCAGCGGGAGGCCCCACGAGCAGTACTTC.

This clonotype was observed at least ten times. The genes are TRBV20-1 and TRBJ2-7; 7 bases agree with TRBD2. Per the germline V gene, CDR1 is DFQATT and CDR2 is SNEGSKA (reference sequence). This CDR3 spans 15 amino acids. The junction had 8 bases not matched to a gene; V was cut back by 0 bases and J by 3 bases. The CDR3 protein is CSARERPGGSYEQYF. In DNA, the CDR3 is TGCAGTGCTAGAGAAAGGCCTGGCGGGAGCTACGAGCAGTACTTC.

This clonotype has a handful of counts. The chain couples TRBV10-2 to TRBJ2-7, with 7 positions matching TRBD2. This CDR3 region has 14 residues. Trimming at V came to 6 bases and at J to 4 bases, leaving 9 bases not matched to a gene. CDR1 and CDR2 (germline): WSHSY, SAAADI. The DNA of the CDR3 is TGCGCCAGCAGCACCGGGACTACAGTTTACGAGCAGTACTTC. It yields the protein CASSTGTTVYEQYF.

This clonotype was counted at least ten times. The chain recombines TRBV7-2 with TRBJ1-1; no reliable D call. This CDR3 is 14 amino acids long. Trimming removed 5 bases from V and 7 bases from J, with 17 bases in between. Germline V gene lookup returns CDR1 SGHTA and CDR2 FQGNSA. The CDR3 loop reads CASSEPGPTLEAFF. CDR3 nucleotides: TGTGCCAGCAGCGAGCCCGGGCCAACTCTTGAAGCTTTCTTT.

This clonotype was recorded many times. The rearrangement joins TRBV11-2 to TRBJ2-5, with D unclear. Trimming cost V 8 bases and J 2 bases, with 6 bases left between them. The CDR3 contains 11 residues. Looked up from germline, CDR1 is SGHAT and CDR2 is FQNNGV. The CDR3 spells CASLLQETQYF. DNA for the CDR3: TGTGCCAGCCTACTTCAAGAGACCCAGTACTTC.

The chain's CDR3 is CASSLRAGPSSYNEQFF. CDR3 sequence (DNA): TGTGCCAGCAGTTTAAGGGCAGGGCCCAGCTCCTACAATGAGCAGTTCTTC. The V call is TRBV28, the J call TRBJ2-1; D perhaps matches TRBD1 (5 bases). The V gene lost 2 bases and the J gene lost 0 bases, with 14 bases spanning the gap. This CDR3 has 17 residues. Germline V gene lookup returns CDR1 MDHEN and CDR2 SYDVKM. Filled out from reference TRBV28 and TRBJ2-1, the complete variable domain reads DVKVTQSSRYLVKRTGEKVFLECVQDMDHENMFWYRQDPGLGLRLIYFSYDVKMKEKGDIPEGYSVSREKKERFSLILESASTNQTSMYLCASSLRAGPSSYNEQFFGPGTRLTVL.

This clonotype has a handful of counts. The rearrangement joins TRBV19 to TRBJ2-7; 7 bases map to TRBD2. CDR1 and CDR2 from the germline V gene are LNHDA and SQIVND (reference sequence). The J segment lost 6 bases and the V segment lost 3 bases, leaving 8 bases of the junction unmatched. The CDR3 covers 14 residues. The CDR3 bases are TGTGCCAGTAGTATCTCGCGGGAGTCTAGCGAGCAGTACTTC. Residues: CASSISRESSEQYF.

This clonotype was seen a few times. The V gene is TRBV4-1, the J gene TRBJ2-2; a possible D gene is TRBD1 (5 bases). V was cut by 0 bases and J by 1 base, with 15 bases left in between. Germline V gives CDR1 MGHRA, CDR2 YSYEKL. This CDR3 is 18 amino acids long. DNA for the CDR3: TGCGCCAGCAGCCAAGATCCCAACCGAGGACAGAACACCGGGGAGCTGTTTTTT. It specifies CASSQDPNRGQNTGELFF.

This clonotype was recorded many times. The J gene is TRBJ2-1, the V gene TRBV18; 8 bases match TRBD2. V shed 5 bases, J shed 8 bases, and the junction held 5 bases outside the gene matches. The CDR3 length is 13 residues. CDR1 KGHSH and CDR2 LQKENI come from the germline V gene. CDR3: CASSSPGGDEQFF. CDR3 bases: TGTGCCAGCTCATCTCCGGGAGGGGATGAGCAGTTCTTC.

This rearrangement joins TRBV12-3 or TRBV12-4 to TRBJ1-5, with D possibly matching TRBD1 (6 bases). The ends were cut back, 5 bases at V and 7 bases at J, with 15 bases in the middle. The CDR3 sequence is 14 residues long. In DNA form, the CDR3 reads TGTGCCAGCAGTGTACTGGCAGGGGAACAGCCCCAGCATTTT. Protein product: CASSVLAGEQPQHF.

This clonotype occurred many times. The chain couples TRBV6-2 or TRBV6-3 to TRBJ2-5; TRBD2 matches at 7 bases. The V gene's germline CDR1 is MNHEY and CDR2 SVGEGT. The CDR3 has 14 residues. Trimming took 7 bases from V and 5 from J; bases not matched to a gene: 10. In DNA, the CDR3 is TGTGCCAGCACCGTCCCCGGGGGGAGGGAGACCCAGTACTTC. This sequence encodes CASTVPGGRETQYF.

This clonotype occurred many times. V gene TRBV11-2 combines with J gene TRBJ2-1; D unresolved. This CDR3 contains 13 residues. V lost 3 bases and J lost 7, with 10 bases in between. Germline CDR1 reads SGHAT; CDR2 reads FQNNGV. CDR3 nucleotide sequence: TGTGCCAGCAGCTTTAGGGTGGGAAATGAGCAGTTCTTC. Translated: CASSFRVGNEQFF.

This clonotype was detected many times. The J gene is TRBJ2-1, the V gene TRBV28; no clear D gene. With 6 bases removed from V and 10 bases from J, the gap between germline ends came to 13 bases. Germline V gives CDR1 MDHEN, CDR2 SYDVKM. This CDR3 has 12 amino acids. CDR3 bases: TGTGCCAGCAGCTCCCTCCCTCGGGAGCAGTTCTTC. As protein: CASSSLPREQFF.

The chain recombines TRBV5-1 with TRBJ1-2; unclear D gene. The germline V gene encodes CDR1 SGHRS and CDR2 YFSETQ. The CDR3 is 15 amino acids. V was shortened by 4 bases and J by 0 bases, with 13 bases between the two germline ends. This CDR3 reads CASSLRTDSNYGYTF. CDR3 coding DNA: TGCGCCAGCAGCCTACGGACGGATTCTAACTATGGCTACACCTTC. The whole variable domain, filled in from reference TRBV5-1 and TRBJ1-2, reads KAGVTQTPRYLIKTRGQQVTLSCSPISGHRSVSWYQQTPGQGLQFLFEYFSETQRNKGNFPGRFSGRQFSNSRSEMNVSTLELGDSALYLCASSLRTDSNYGYTFGSGTRLTVV.

There are many counts of this clonotype. CDR3 DNA: TGTGCCACCAGCAGAGTCCCTAGTCATGAGCAGTTCTTC. This encodes CATSRVPSHEQFF. This sequence joins TRBV15 and TRBJ2-1; D is unclear. Germline assignment: CDR1 LNHNV and CDR2 YYDKDF (reference sequence). Trimming pared 1 base from V and 8 bases from J, leaving 9 bases between. The CDR3 is made up of 13 amino acids.

Ten or more counts support this clonotype. The chain joins TRBV12-3 or TRBV12-4 to TRBJ2-3, with D uncertain. Trimming left V 2 bases short and J 6 bases short, with 15 bases between. This CDR3 spans 15 amino acids. The CDR3 DNA reads as TGTGCCAGCAGTTTACCCCCCCTAGGTGCGGATACGCAGTATTTT. It codes for CASSLPPLGADTQYF.

This clonotype was detected many times. The chain recombines TRBV11-2 with TRBJ2-1; D remains ambiguous. V lost 1 base and J 4 bases, leaving 14 bases between the germline ends. The CDR3 has 16 residues. Germline V gene sequence: CDR1 SGHAT, CDR2 FQNNGV. The CDR3 here is CASSLGTGASYNEQFF. The CDR3 coding sequence is TGTGCCAGCAGCTTAGGGACCGGAGCGTCTTACAATGAGCAGTTCTTC.

This clonotype was seen repeatedly, ten times or more. The chain is built from TRBV11-3 and TRBJ1-4; D gene uncertain. CDR1 and CDR2 from the germline V gene are SGHNT and YENEEA. CDR3 size: 15 residues. V dropped 4 bases and J dropped 0 bases, with 9 bases sitting between them. CDR3 nucleotides: TGTGCCAGCAGCTCAGCAGCAGCAACTAATGAAAAACTGTTTTTT. It codes for CASSSAAATNEKLFF.

The chain links TRBV7-9 to TRBJ1-1; D ambiguous. Germline loops: CDR1 SEHNR, CDR2 FQNEAQ (reference sequence). V shed 5 bases and J shed 5 bases, with 15 bases lying between them. The CDR3 spans 14 residues. CDR3 sequence reads: CASSRDKKLTEAFF. In DNA form, the CDR3 reads TGTGCCAGCAGCCGTGACAAAAAGTTGACTGAAGCTTTCTTT.

This clonotype has just a few counts. This rearrangement joins TRBV7-3 to TRBJ2-1; tentative D call: TRBD1 (6 bases). The CDR3 has 12 residues. Trimming took 3 bases from V and 10 from J, leaving 10 bases between them. Looked up from germline, CDR1 is SGHTA and CDR2 is FQGTGA. CDR3 region: CASSFPRGEQFF. DNA of the CDR3: TGTGCCAGCAGCTTTCCCAGGGGCGAGCAGTTCTTC.

This rearrangement joins TRBV6-1 to TRBJ2-2, with 9 bases that match TRBD1. J was trimmed by 6 bases and V by 6 bases; bases with no gene match: 11. Germline CDR1 is MNHNS and CDR2 is SASEGT. This CDR3 has 16 residues. The CDR3 nucleotides are TGTGCCAGCAGCCCGACGGGACAGGGCCCTGCCGGGGAGCTGTTTTTT. Protein sequence: CASSPTGQGPAGELFF.

This chain connects TRBV27 to TRBJ2-7, with 14 positions matching TRBD2. Germline CDR1 MNHEY, CDR2 SMNVEV (reference sequence). The CDR3 sequence is 17 residues long. J was trimmed by 3 bases and V by 6 bases; bases with no gene match: 10. The CDR3 here is CASSNLGLAGVSYEQYF. The CDR3 DNA sequence: TGTGCCAGCAGCAACTTGGGACTAGCGGGAGTTAGCTACGAGCAGTACTTC.

At least ten counts were recorded for this clonotype. The chain recombines TRBV6-1 with TRBJ1-4; TRBD1 might be the D (5 bases). This CDR3 has 13 amino acids. The germline gives CDR1 MNHNS, CDR2 SASEGT. The V and J ends lost 7 bases and 1 base respectively, with 7 bases between them. The CDR3 sequence is CASKGITNEKLFF. In DNA, the CDR3 is TGTGCCAGCAAGGGGATAACTAATGAAAAACTGTTTTTT.

This clonotype was picked up many times. The chain couples TRBV12-3 or TRBV12-4 to TRBJ2-3; D gene unclear. The CDR3 consists of 12 residues. V was shortened by 0 bases and J by 6 bases, with 4 bases between the two germline ends. The CDR3 bases are TGTGCCAGCAGTTTAGCTCGGGATACGCAGTATTTT. Protein: CASSLARDTQYF.

This clonotype was seen many times. This rearrangement joins TRBV11-2 to TRBJ2-1; either TRBD1 or TRBD2 may fit D (5 bases each). CDR3 length: 13 amino acids. Germline CDR1 reads SGHAT; CDR2 reads FQNNGV. Trimming stripped 4 bases from V and 12 bases from J, with 16 bases between. The CDR3 loop reads CASSYGTLQGQFF. In DNA form, the CDR3 reads TGTGCCAGCAGCTATGGGACCTTGCAGGGGCAGTTCTTC. The complete variable domain, with remaining parts taken from reference TRBV11-2 and TRBJ2-1, reads EAGVAQSPRYKIIEKRQSVAFWCNPISGHATLYWYQQILGQGPKLLIQFQNNGVVDDSQLPKDRFSAERLKGVDSTLKIQPAKLEDSAVYLCASSYGTLQGQFFGPGTRLTVL.

This clonotype came up many times. The rearrangement joins TRBV7-9 to TRBJ2-1; D might be TRBD2 (6 bases). The CDR3 totals 16 residues. Germline CDR1 reads SEHNR; CDR2 reads FQNEAQ (reference sequence). Between the trimmed V and J ends, which lost 0 bases and 0 bases, there was a span of 9 bases. In DNA form, the CDR3 reads TGTGCCAGCAGCTTAGCTGCGGGGAGCTCCTACAATGAGCAGTTCTTC. It encodes CASSLAAGSSYNEQFF.

This clonotype has ten or more counts. The chain is built from TRBV29-1 and TRBJ2-1; 8 bases agree with TRBD1. V lost 7 bases, J lost 4 bases, and 9 bases stayed unmatched. CDR1 and CDR2 (germline): SQVTM, ANQGSEA. The CDR3 consists of 14 residues. The CDR3 loop reads CSGRDRGPYNEQFF. CDR3 bases: TGCAGCGGTCGCGACAGGGGTCCTTACAATGAGCAGTTCTTC.